This passage covers 2 T cell receptor beta chains from one sample sequenced in a study of blood T cells in healthy people across ages. A J-beta primer mix and a sample-barcoded 5' primer were used in a second PCR of roughly 6 to 12 cycles. TCRdb passed the 5' RACE reads through MiXCR, listing each CDR3 protein once. The repertoire has hundreds of thousands of distinct CDR3 sequences, 40% to 50% of them found once; the top ten carry roughly a fifth. Sequencing was performed on blood. Source of these receptors: a man between 60 and 75 years old in good health.

The chain carries TRBV5-5 and TRBJ2-3; D tentatively reads TRBD1 or TRBD2 (5 bases each). CDR1 is SGHKS and CDR2 is YYEKEE in the germline V gene (reference sequence). Deletions cut 1 base from V and 8 bases from J, with 23 bases between. There are 17 residues in the CDR3. CDR3 in amino acids: CASSLYRGPGKMGTQYF. In nucleotides, the CDR3 is TGTGCCAGCAGCTTGTACCGGGGCCCAGGAAAGATGGGTACGCAGTATTTT.

This chain connects TRBV5-5 to TRBJ2-7, with 7 bases that match TRBD1. CDR3 size: 15 residues. Germline V gives CDR1 SGHKS, CDR2 YYEKEE (reference sequence). Unmatched junction bases numbered 6, after V lost 3 bases and J lost 0 bases. The CDR3 sequence is CASSWGQLPSYEQYF. DNA for the CDR3: TGTGCCAGCAGCTGGGGACAGCTCCCCTCCTACGAGCAGTACTTC.